This TCR beta chain comes out of a study of CD8 T cells in Susac syndrome. Negative isolation was used for CD8+ and CD4+ T cells and FACS enrichment for TEMRA cells. RNA amounts of about 0.5 to 1 ug underwent reverse transcription with random hexamers. Multiplex immunoSEQ PCR targeted 54 Vbeta and 13 Jbeta TCR beta segments. TCRdb re-analysed the immunoSEQ multiplex PCR reads in MiXCR, keeping a single row per CDR3 protein. The data contain some 400,000 distinct CDR3 sequences, 85% to 90% of them seen just once; the ten biggest clones take up approximately 0.12%. Points on this clonotype: Antigen specificity is unknown.

General study results and limits: It was acknowledged by the study that relatively few individuals were included in its TCR sequencing and HLA analysis.

V was cut by 6 bases and J by 0 bases, with 18 bases left in between. Per germline, CDR1 SEHNR and CDR2 FQNEAQ (reference sequence). The CDR3 runs to 17 residues. Sequencing was carried out using CD8+ T cells from PBMCs. The gene calls are TRBV7-9 and TRBJ1-3; no firm D call. The receptor's source is a human donor with multiple sclerosis. CDR3 protein: CASSQSQTVSSGNTIYF. The CDR3 DNA sequence: TGTGCCAGCAGTCAAAGTCAGACGGTCAGCTCTGGAAACACCATATATTTT. Together with reference TRBV7-9 and TRBJ1-3, the CDR3 gives the full variable domain: DTGVSQNPRHKITKRGQNVTFRCDPISEHNRLYWYRQTLGQGPEFLTYFQNEAQLEKSRLLSDRFSAERPKGSFSTLEIQRTEQGDSAMYLCASSQSQTVSSGNTIYFGEGSWLTVV.